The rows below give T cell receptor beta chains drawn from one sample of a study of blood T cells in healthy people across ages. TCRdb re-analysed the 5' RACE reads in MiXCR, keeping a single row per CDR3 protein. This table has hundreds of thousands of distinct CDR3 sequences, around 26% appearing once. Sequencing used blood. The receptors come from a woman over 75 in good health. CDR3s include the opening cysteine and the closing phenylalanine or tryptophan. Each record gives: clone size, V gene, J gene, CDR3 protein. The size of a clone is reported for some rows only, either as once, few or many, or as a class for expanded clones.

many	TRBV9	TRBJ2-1	CASSAGLYSYNEQFF
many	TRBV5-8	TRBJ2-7	CASSFALRSSYEQYF
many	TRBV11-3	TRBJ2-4	CASSLSLAGAKNIQYF
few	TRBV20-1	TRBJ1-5	CSAIDRGYYQPQHF
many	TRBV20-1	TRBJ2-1	CSARDSGGQYNEQFF
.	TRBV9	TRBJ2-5	CASSAAGGLGETQYF
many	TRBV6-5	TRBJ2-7	CASSTSGAGEQYF
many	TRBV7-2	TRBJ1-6	CASSLVGTDYRVSSYNSPLHF
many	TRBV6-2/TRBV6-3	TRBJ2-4	CASSYGGSLAKNIQYF
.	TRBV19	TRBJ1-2	CASTRTTNYGYTF
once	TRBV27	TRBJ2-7	CASRLVGSSYEQYF
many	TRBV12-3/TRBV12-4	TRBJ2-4	CASSLGPFKGGLAKNIQYF
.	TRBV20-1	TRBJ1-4	CSAGDSLNEKLFF
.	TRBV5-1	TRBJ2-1	CASSLVRGQLDEQFF
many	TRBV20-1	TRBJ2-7	CSARGWGTSGGLNYEQYF
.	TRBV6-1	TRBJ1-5	CASSASGHGSNQPQHF
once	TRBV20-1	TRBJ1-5	CSAREVAPRGQPQHF
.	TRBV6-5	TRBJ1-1	CASSADRPNTEAFF
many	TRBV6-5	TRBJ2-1	CASSYSLGSAYNEQFF
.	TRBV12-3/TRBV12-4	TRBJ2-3	CASSPREGGADVQYF
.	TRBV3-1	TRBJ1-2	CASSPRPGQYTF
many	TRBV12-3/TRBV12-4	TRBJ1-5	CASSFRAFTDQPQHF
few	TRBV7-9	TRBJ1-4	CASSLAGRVNEKLFF
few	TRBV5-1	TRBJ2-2	CASSPGTGGVTNTGELFF
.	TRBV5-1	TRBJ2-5	CASRVGLANEQYF
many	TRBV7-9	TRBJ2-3	CASSFQEGSGGADTQYF
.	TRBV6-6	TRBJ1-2	CASSSITTLNYGYTF
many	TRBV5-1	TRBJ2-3	CASSSPDSYITDTQYF
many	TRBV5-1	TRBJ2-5	CASSPPGLAGSKETQYF
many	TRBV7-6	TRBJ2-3	CASSTQGYTRGGDTQYF
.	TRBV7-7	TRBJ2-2	CASSSTTERGATGELFF
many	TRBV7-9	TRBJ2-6	CASSLQLSGANVLTF
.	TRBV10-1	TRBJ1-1	CASSESGSYTEAFF
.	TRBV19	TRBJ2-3	CASSLDRGFGTDTQYF
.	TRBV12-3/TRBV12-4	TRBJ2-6	CASRKDRAAGANVRTF